A selection of T cell receptor beta chains follows, all from one sample in a study of response to subunit inactivated influenza vaccine. In TCRdb, the RT-PCR reads were re-called with MiXCR into one record per CDR3 protein. The data contain 500,000 to 750,000 distinct CDR3 sequences, about 15% of them singletons. The sequences come from PBMCs from blood, collected 12 days after vaccination. These receptors all come from a man in his fifties who received an inactivated influenza vaccine. CDR3s include the opening cysteine and the closing phenylalanine or tryptophan. A D gene is named only where the DNA matches it firmly. A row's size may be missing; if present it is once, few, many or a size class.

v_call	j_call	clone_size	d_call	cdr3_aa	cdr3_nt
TRBV15	TRBJ2-7	few	TRBD2	CATSRAPGLAGYEQYF	TGTGCCACCAGCAGGGCGCCGGGACTAGCGGGTTACGAGCAGTACTTC
TRBV29-1	TRBJ2-7	.	.	CSANQGLEQYF	TGCAGCGCCAACCAGGGTCTGGAGCAGTACTTC
TRBV7-2	TRBJ2-2	.	.	CASSLIKGGTGELFF	TGTGCCAGCAGCTTAATTAAAGGGGGGACCGGGGAGCTGTTTTTT
TRBV5-1	TRBJ1-1	.	.	CASSSIDRNTEAFF	TGCGCCAGCAGCTCAATCGACAGGAACACTGAAGCTTTCTTT
TRBV6-1	TRBJ2-7	.	.	CASRTQLSSYEQYF	TGTGCCAGCCGCACGCAGCTAAGCTCCTACGAGCAGTACTTC
TRBV7-2	TRBJ1-5	few	.	CASSQGRPNQPQHF	TGTGCCAGCAGCCAGGGACGGCCTAATCAGCCCCAGCATTTT
TRBV19	TRBJ2-1	.	.	CASSRDWANEQFF	TGTGCCAGTAGTAGGGACTGGGCTAATGAGCAGTTCTTC
TRBV25-1	TRBJ1-1	few	.	CASSYSPGTEAFF	TGTGCCAGCAGCTATAGCCCGGGGACTGAAGCTTTCTTT
TRBV7-9	TRBJ1-4	few	.	CASSSPQGPREKLFF	TGTGCCAGCAGCTCCCCTCAGGGGCCCCGCGAAAAACTGTTTTTT
TRBV7-2	TRBJ2-1	many	TRBD2	CASSLRTGFGGRDIRTTYNEQFF	TGTGCCAGCAGCTTACGGACCGGGTTCGGCGGGAGGGATATCCGAACAACCTACAATGAGCAGTTCTTC
TRBV12-3/TRBV12-4	TRBJ1-1	.	.	CASSLVGISTEAFF	TGTGCCAGCAGTTTAGTAGGGATAAGCACTGAAGCTTTCTTT
TRBV4-2	TRBJ2-2	.	.	CASSQDLNYQNTGELFF	TGTGCCAGCAGCCAAGATTTAAACTACCAGAACACCGGGGAGCTGTTTTTT
TRBV29-1	TRBJ2-3	.	.	CSVDAGCDTDTQYF	TGCAGCGTTGACGCAGGGTGTGACACAGATACGCAGTATTTT
TRBV20-1	TRBJ1-4	few	.	CSARRQPNEKLFF	TGCAGTGCTAGGCGACAGCCTAATGAAAAACTGTTTTTT
TRBV29-1	TRBJ2-3	many	.	CSVERLASTDTQYF	TGCAGCGTTGAACGGCTAGCTAGCACAGATACGCAGTATTTT
TRBV29-1	TRBJ2-2	few	.	CSAAQSVTGELFF	TGCAGCGCTGCCCAATCAGTCACCGGGGAGCTGTTTTTT
TRBV10-3	TRBJ2-7	few	TRBD1	CAIGQGVEYEQYF	TGTGCCATCGGGCAGGGGGTTGAGTACGAGCAGTACTTC
TRBV6-1	TRBJ1-6	few	TRBD1	CASSARQGRISPLHF	TGTGCCAGCAGTGCTCGACAGGGGCGAATCTCACCCCTCCACTTT
TRBV3-1	TRBJ1-4	many	.	CASSPGTNEKLFF	TGTGCCAGCAGCCCTGGGACTAATGAAAAACTGTTTTTT
TRBV15	TRBJ2-1	few	TRBD1	CATSGTGLHEQFF	TGTGCCACATCAGGGACAGGGCTCCATGAGCAGTTCTTC
TRBV18	TRBJ2-1	many	TRBD2	CASLTSGYNEQFF	TGTGCCAGCTTGACTAGCGGCTACAATGAGCAGTTCTTC
TRBV29-1	TRBJ2-1	few	TRBD2	CSVPAGGPNEQFF	TGCAGCGTTCCAGCGGGGGGGCCCAATGAGCAGTTCTTC
TRBV6-1	TRBJ2-3	.	.	CASSSPAVYATDTQYF	TGTGCCAGCAGCAGTCCGGCGGTATATGCGACAGATACGCAGTATTTT
TRBV10-3	TRBJ2-5	.	TRBD2	CAISSGGAGGWETQYF	TGTGCCATCAGCTCAGGGGGAGCGGGGGGTTGGGAGACCCAGTACTTC
TRBV24-1	TRBJ2-1	.	TRBD1	CATSDPGTAYNEQFF	TGTGCCACCAGTGATCCCGGGACAGCATACAATGAGCAGTTCTTC
TRBV6-2/TRBV6-3	TRBJ1-2	few	TRBD1	CASSYSTRTGHYGYTF	TGTGCCAGCAGTTACTCCACTCGGACAGGGCACTATGGCTACACCTTC
TRBV6-5	TRBJ2-6	.	.	CASSYWDTGANVLTF	TGTGCCAGCAGTTACTGGGACACTGGGGCCAACGTCCTGACTTTC
TRBV7-8	TRBJ1-1	.	TRBD1	CASSDNTGGTEAFF	TGTGCCAGCAGCGACAATACAGGGGGTACTGAAGCTTTCTTT
TRBV29-1	TRBJ1-3	many	.	CSVVKGSGNTIYF	TGCAGCGTTGTAAAGGGATCTGGAAACACCATATATTTT
TRBV3-1	TRBJ2-1	many	TRBD1	CASSQEMTGASYNEQFF	TGTGCCAGCAGCCAAGAGATGACAGGGGCTTCCTACAATGAGCAGTTCTTC
TRBV15	TRBJ2-7	.	.	CATSRDPQLKVSSYEQYF	TGTGCCACCAGCAGAGATCCCCAATTAAAGGTCAGCTCCTACGAGCAGTACTTC
TRBV24-1	TRBJ2-7	many	.	CATSDFGRERYF	TGTGCCACCAGTGATTTTGGTAGGGAACGGTACTTC
TRBV15	TRBJ1-1	few	.	CATSRDLANTEAFF	TGTGCCACCAGCAGAGATTTGGCGAACACTGAAGCTTTCTTT
TRBV7-9	TRBJ1-4	many	TRBD1	CASSSNRGLEKLFF	TGTGCCAGCAGCTCCAACAGGGGGCTTGAAAAACTGTTTTTT
TRBV5-4	TRBJ1-2	.	.	CASSLGPSANYGYTF	TGTGCCAGCAGCTTGGGCCCCTCTGCTAACTATGGCTACACCTTC
TRBV7-2	TRBJ2-7	many	.	CASSLDIFSYEQYF	TGTGCCAGCAGCTTGGACATATTCAGCTACGAGCAGTACTTC
TRBV7-6	TRBJ2-1	few	.	CASSLMTFDEQFF	TGTGCCAGCAGTCTAATGACCTTTGATGAGCAGTTCTTC
TRBV6-2/TRBV6-3	TRBJ2-1	many	.	CASRPGGGRRRGSYNEQFF	TGTGCCAGCAGACCAGGGGGGGGGCGTCGCCGTGGCTCCTACAATGAGCAGTTCTTC
TRBV14	TRBJ2-6	many	.	CASSPYNSGANVLTF	TGTGCCAGCAGTCCGTACAACTCTGGGGCCAACGTCCTGACTTTC
TRBV12-3/TRBV12-4	TRBJ2-1	many	.	CASSGDTYNEQFF	TGTGCCAGCAGTGGGGACACCTACAATGAGCAGTTCTTC
TRBV4-1	TRBJ2-5	.	.	CASSPGRQQETQYF	TGCGCCAGCAGCCCCGGCAGGCAGCAAGAGACCCAGTACTTC
TRBV6-2/TRBV6-3	TRBJ2-7	few	.	CASSLSQGHPSYEQYF	TGTGCCAGCAGCCTTTCCCAGGGACACCCCTCCTACGAGCAGTACTTC
TRBV4-1	TRBJ1-2	few	.	CASSQESGQNYGYTF	TGCGCCAGCAGCCAAGAATCCGGACAGAACTATGGCTACACCTTC
TRBV12-3/TRBV12-4	TRBJ2-3	.	.	CASSLQITGPADTQYF	TGTGCCAGCAGTTTACAAATAACAGGACCGGCGGATACGCAGTATTTT
TRBV4-3	TRBJ2-5	.	TRBD2	CASSRLAGLGETQYF	TGCGCCAGCAGCCGCCTAGCGGGGCTAGGGGAGACCCAGTACTTC
TRBV20-1	TRBJ2-2	few	.	CSARLGLHTGELFF	TGCAGTGCTAGACTGGGACTCCACACCGGGGAGCTGTTTTTT
TRBV7-2	TRBJ2-1	.	.	CASSSSGTQYYNEQFF	TGTGCCAGCAGCTCCTCCGGGACTCAATACTACAATGAGCAGTTCTTC
TRBV20-1	TRBJ1-5	many	.	CSARPGGQPQHF	TGCAGTGCTAGGCCGGGGGGTCAGCCCCAGCATTTT
TRBV4-1	TRBJ2-1	.	TRBD1	CASSQFGQAVQGEQFF	TGCGCCAGCAGCCAGTTTGGACAGGCAGTCCAGGGTGAGCAGTTCTTC
TRBV5-5	TRBJ2-1	few	TRBD2	CASSLALRGAFYNEQFF	TGTGCCAGCAGCTTGGCCTTGCGGGGGGCATTCTACAATGAGCAGTTCTTC
TRBV10-3	TRBJ2-1	few	TRBD2	CASGLAGGLDNEQFF	TGTGCCAGCGGATTAGCGGGAGGCCTGGACAATGAGCAGTTCTTC
TRBV5-1	TRBJ2-3	.	.	CASSLSVSTDTQYF	TGCGCCAGCAGCCTTAGCGTAAGCACAGATACGCAGTATTTT
TRBV6-6	TRBJ2-5	many	.	CASTEPRGETQYF	TGTGCCAGCACCGAACCCAGGGGAGAGACCCAGTACTTC
TRBV15	TRBJ2-1	.	TRBD2	CATSRDSGLAAYNEQFF	TGTGCCACCAGCAGAGATTCGGGCCTAGCGGCTTACAATGAGCAGTTCTTC
TRBV7-2	TRBJ2-4	few	.	CASSLRTEKNIQYF	TGTGCCAGCAGCTTACGGACAGAAAAAAACATTCAGTACTTC
TRBV28	TRBJ2-2	.	TRBD2	CASSLWGGTDTGELFF	TGTGCCAGCAGTTTATGGGGGGGGACGGACACCGGGGAGCTGTTTTTT
TRBV12-3/TRBV12-4	TRBJ2-1	many	.	CASSLSHEQFF	TGTGCCAGCAGTTTAAGCCATGAGCAGTTCTTC
TRBV5-1	TRBJ2-3	few	.	CASRKGDRTDTQYF	TGCGCCAGCAGGAAGGGTGATCGCACAGATACGCAGTATTTT
TRBV10-3	TRBJ2-3	few	TRBD2	CAISERAGGATDTQYF	TGTGCCATCAGTGAACGGGCGGGGGGGGCTACAGATACGCAGTATTTT